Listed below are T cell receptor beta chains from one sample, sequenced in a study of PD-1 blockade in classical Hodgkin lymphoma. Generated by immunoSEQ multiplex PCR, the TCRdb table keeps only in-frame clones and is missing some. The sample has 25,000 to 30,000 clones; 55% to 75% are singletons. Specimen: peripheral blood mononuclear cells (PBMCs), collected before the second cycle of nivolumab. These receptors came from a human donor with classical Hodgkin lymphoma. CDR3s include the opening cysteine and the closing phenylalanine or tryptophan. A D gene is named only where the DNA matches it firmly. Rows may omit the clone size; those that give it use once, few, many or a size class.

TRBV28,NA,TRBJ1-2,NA,TGTGCCAGCAGTTCCTACCGGGGGGCTGGCTATGGCTACACCTTC,CASSSYRGAGYGYTF
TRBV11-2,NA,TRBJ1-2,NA,TGTGCCAGCAGCTTTGGGATTGGGGACGGCCACTATGGCTACACCTTC,CASSFGIGDGHYGYTF
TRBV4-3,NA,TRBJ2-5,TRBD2,TGCGCCAGCAGCCAAGTTAGCGGGGAACGCGAGGAGACCCAGTACTTC,CASSQVSGEREETQYF
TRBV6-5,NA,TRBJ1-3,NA,TGTGCCAGCAGTTTTCGTCAGACTGGAAACACCATATATTTT,CASSFRQTGNTIYF
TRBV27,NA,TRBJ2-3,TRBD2,TGTGCCAGCAGTTCCTTAGCGGGGGGGCCAGATACGCAGTATTTT,CASSSLAGGPDTQYF
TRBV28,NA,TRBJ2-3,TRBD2,TGTGCCAGCAGTTTCCCGAACTCCTTTAGCGGGGGGGCCACAGATACGCAGTATTTT,CASSFPNSFSGGATDTQYF
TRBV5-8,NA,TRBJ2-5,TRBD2,TGTGCCAGCAGCTTCGCTAGCGGGGCCAGCCAAGAGACCCAGTACTTC,CASSFASGASQETQYF
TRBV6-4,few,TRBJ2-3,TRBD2,TGTGCCAGCAGTGACTCTAGCGGGGGGGCCGATACGCAGTATTTT,CASSDSSGGADTQYF
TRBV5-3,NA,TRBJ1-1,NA,TGTGCCAGAAGCTTTAACAGAGTCATCCGTTTGGGTACGATGAACACTGAAGCTTTCTTT,CARSFNRVIRLGTMNTEAFF
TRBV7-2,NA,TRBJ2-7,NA,TGTGCCAGCAGCCTAGCGCAGGCAGGGGGGGCTGAGCAGTACTTC,CASSLAQAGGAEQYF
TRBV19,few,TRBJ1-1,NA,TGTGCCAGTAGTATGACGGTACGAACTGAAGCTTTCTTT,CASSMTVRTEAFF
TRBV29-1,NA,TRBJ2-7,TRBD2,TGCAGCGTTGAAGGACTAGCGGGGGGCCCTTCCTACGAGCAGTACTTC,CSVEGLAGGPSYEQYF
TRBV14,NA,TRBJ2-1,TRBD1,TGTGCCAGCAGCCAAGGGTGGACAGGGGGATGGAATGAGCAGTTCTTC,CASSQGWTGGWNEQFF
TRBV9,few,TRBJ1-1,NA,TGTGCCAGCAGCCCCAATCCCTTTACTGAAGCTTTCTTT,CASSPNPFTEAFF
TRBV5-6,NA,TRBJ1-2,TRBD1,TGTGCCAGCAGCCCGGGACAGCTTAATGGCTACACCTTC,CASSPGQLNGYTF
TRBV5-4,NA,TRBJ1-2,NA,TGTGCCAGCAGCCAAACAGACCAACAGGCCTCCTACCCTTATGGCTACACCTTC,CASSQTDQQASYPYGYTF
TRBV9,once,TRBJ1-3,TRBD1,TGTGCCAGCAGCGTCGAGGGGGCGAGGGGAAACACCATATATTTT,CASSVEGARGNTIYF
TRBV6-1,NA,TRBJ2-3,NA,TGTGCCAGCAGTGAACAGCGAGGAGATACGCAGTATTTT,CASSEQRGDTQYF
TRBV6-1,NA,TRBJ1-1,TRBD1,TGTGCCAGCAGTGAAGGGACAGGGTGGGCGAACACTGAAGCTTTCTTT,CASSEGTGWANTEAFF
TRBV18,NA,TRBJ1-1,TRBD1,TGTGCCAGCTCACCCGGACAGGGGTTGAACACTGAAGCTTTCTTT,CASSPGQGLNTEAFF
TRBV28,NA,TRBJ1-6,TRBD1,TGTGCCAGCAGACCGGGACAGGGATATTCACCCCTCCACTTT,CASRPGQGYSPLHF
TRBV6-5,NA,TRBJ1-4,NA,TGTGCCAGCAGGGACACTAATGAAAAACTGTTTTTT,CASRDTNEKLFF
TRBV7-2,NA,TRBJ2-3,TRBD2,TGTGCCAGCAGCCTTGGGGCGGGGGGCTCCGTAGATACGCAGTATTTT,CASSLGAGGSVDTQYF
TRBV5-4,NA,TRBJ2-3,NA,TGTGCCAGCAGCCTCGCTAACTCAGATACGCAGTATTTT,CASSLANSDTQYF
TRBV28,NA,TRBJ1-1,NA,TGTGCCAGCAGCGCGGGGGGTTCGAACACTGAAGCTTTCTTT,CASSAGGSNTEAFF
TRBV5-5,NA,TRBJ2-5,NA,TGTGCCAGCAGCCCCGACCCGAAAGAGACCCAGTACTTC,CASSPDPKETQYF
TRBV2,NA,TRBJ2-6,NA,TGTGCCAGCAAAAGCTCTGGGGCCAACGTCCTGACTTTC,CASKSSGANVLTF
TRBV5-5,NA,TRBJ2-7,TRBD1,TGTGCCAGCAGCATTGCCGGGACAGGGCCCTACGAGCAGTACTTC,CASSIAGTGPYEQYF
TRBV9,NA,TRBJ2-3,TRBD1,TGTGCCAGCAGCGGGCGGACAGGGGGTGGGGCAGATACGCAGTATTTT,CASSGRTGGGADTQYF
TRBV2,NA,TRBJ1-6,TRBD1,TGTGCCAGCAGTGAGCGGACAGGGGGCGGAGATTCACCCCTCCACTTT,CASSERTGGGDSPLHF
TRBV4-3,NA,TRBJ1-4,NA,TGCGCCAGCAGCCAAGATCGACAGAATTATGAAAAACTGTTTTTT,CASSQDRQNYEKLFF
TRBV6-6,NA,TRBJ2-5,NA,TGTGCCAGCAGTTACGGGCAGACCCAGTACTTC,CASSYGQTQYF
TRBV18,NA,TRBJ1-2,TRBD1,TGTGCCAGCTCACAGGACAGGGGGTATGGCTACACCTTC,CASSQDRGYGYTF
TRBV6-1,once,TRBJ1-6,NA,TGTGCCGTCGCGTCCAGGATCTATAATTCACCCCTCCACTTT,CAVASRIYNSPLHF
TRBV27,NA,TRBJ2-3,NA,TGTGCCAGCAGTTTTAATGGGGCCGCAGATACGCAGTATTTT,CASSFNGAADTQYF
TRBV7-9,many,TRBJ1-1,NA,TGTGCCAGCAGCTACCACGGCAGTGAAGCTTTCTTT,CASSYHGSEAFF
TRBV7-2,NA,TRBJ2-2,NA,TGTGCCAGCAGCTTATTCGCGGCCGGGGAGCTGTTTTTT,CASSLFAAGELFF
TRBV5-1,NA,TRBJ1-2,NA,TGCGCCAGCAGCTTGGAAAGTCAGGGGACCGGCTACACCTTC,CASSLESQGTGYTF
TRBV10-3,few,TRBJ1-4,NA,TGTGCCATATCGGGAGGCACTAATGAAAAACTGTTTTTT,CAISGGTNEKLFF